This is a list of T cell receptor beta chains from one sample in a study of vaccination and CD4 T cells after COVID-19. Each CDR3 protein gets one entry after TCRdb re-called the PCR reads with MiXCR. The sample gives 25,000 or so distinct CDR3 sequences, approximately 64% of which show up once; about 20% is in the top ten. The antigens these receptors bind are not known. Sequences were derived from CD4+ T cells from blood, cultured in vitro, sampled after SARS-CoV-2 vaccination. These receptors were taken from a human donor who received a COVID-19 vaccine. The CDR3 runs from the conserved cysteine through the conserved F or W. D genes are given only for firm matches. Not every row has a clone size; where given, it reads once, few, many or a size class.

d_call clone_size j_call v_call cdr3_aa cdr3_nt
TRBD1 . TRBJ1-5 TRBV30 CAWGLQGARAQHF TGTGCCTGGGGACTACAGGGGGCGAGAGCCCAGCATTTT
TRBD2 few TRBJ2-7 TRBV6-1 CASTVLAGGLYEQYF TGTGCCAGCACCGTACTAGCGGGGGGCCTATACGAGCAGTACTTC
. . TRBJ2-5 TRBV11-2 CASSQWTEETQYF TGTGCCAGCAGCCAATGGACGGAGGAGACCCAGTACTTT
. . TRBJ2-3 TRBV12-3/TRBV12-4 CASSLGVPSTDTQYF TGTGCCAGCAGTTTAGGGGTCCCCTCCACAGATACGCAGTATTTT
. few TRBJ1-1 TRBV20-1 CSARDRRTENTEAFF TGCAGTGCTAGAGATAGGCGGACAGAGAACACTGAAGCTTTCTTT
TRBD1 few TRBJ1-5 TRBV20-1 CSARGQGDQPQHF TGCAGTGCTAGAGGACAGGGAGATCAGCCCCAGCATTTT
. . TRBJ1-1 TRBV2 CASRNTEAFF TGTGCCAGCAGAAACACTGAAGCTTTCTTT